These 27 T cell receptor beta chains came from one sample sequenced in a study of T cell clonotyping in hematopoietic cell transplantation. TCRdb's table, derived via immunoSEQ multiplex PCR, lists solely in-frame clones and lacks some. The repertoire includes more than 65,000 clones, around 94% of them detected once, and roughly 1.7% sits in the top ten. The sequencing sample was made of peripheral blood mononuclear cells. These receptors all come from a middle-aged man in good health. Some clones in this sample may be carry-over from other donors' samples.

This chain connects TRBV2 to TRBJ2-1, with 8 bases matching TRBD2. Trimming cost V 6 bases and J 9 bases; bases outside gene matches: 10. The CDR3 sequence is 14 residues long. Germline V gives CDR1 SNHLY, CDR2 FYNNEI. The CDR3 nucleotides read TGTGCCAGCAGGGGACTAGAAGCGGGAACTGAGCAGTTCTTC. As protein: CASRGLEAGTEQFF. The full variable domain, in which reference TRBV2 and TRBJ2-1 provide the parts outside the CDR3, is EPEVTQTPSHQVTQMGQEVILRCVPISNHLYFYWYRQILGQKVEFLVSFYNNEISEKSEIFDDQFSVERPDGSNFTLKIRSTKLEDSAMYFCASRGLEAGTEQFFGPGTRLTVL.

The chain is built from TRBV19 and TRBJ1-4, with D uncertain. V was pared by 1 base and J by 0 bases, with 12 bases between. The germline CDR1 and CDR2 sequences are LNHDA and SQIVND (reference sequence). This CDR3 has 17 amino acids. The CDR3 sequence is CASSIGISRATNEKLFF. The CDR3 DNA reads as TGTGCCAGTAGTATAGGGATCAGTAGAGCAACTAATGAAAAACTGTTTTTT.

The rearrangement uses TRBV29-1 and TRBJ2-5; TRBD1 agrees at 8 bases. The V segment lost 5 bases and the J segment 5 bases; nucleotides outside the gene matches: 7. This CDR3 contains 13 residues. In germline, CDR1 is SQVTM, CDR2 ANQGSEA. CDR3 sequence reads: CSVPQGAEETQYF. In DNA, the CDR3 is TGCAGCGTTCCTCAGGGGGCTGAGGAGACCCAGTACTTC.

V usage is TRBV9 and J usage is TRBJ2-7; the match to TRBD1 covers 9 bases. J gave up 2 bases and V 0 bases, and 6 bases lay outside the gene matches. Germline V gene sequence: CDR1 SGDLS, CDR2 YYNGEE. The CDR3 runs 16 residues. The CDR3: CASSVGGTGIPYEQYF. CDR3 coding DNA: TGTGCCAGCAGCGTAGGGGGGACAGGGATCCCCTACGAGCAGTACTTC.

Regarding this clone: The junction departs from the called germline gene at one end, perhaps through a read error. This sequence joins TRBV7-7 and TRBJ2-1, with 12 bases that match TRBD2. There are 16 residues in the CDR3. The germline V gene encodes CDR1 SSHAT and CDR2 FNYEAQ (reference sequence). The CDR3 loop reads CASSPGLAGTNNEQFF. Written as DNA, the CDR3 is TGTGCTAGCAGCCCCGGACTAGCGGGGACTAACAATGAGCAGTTCTTC.

This sequence joins TRBV29-1 and TRBJ1-3; D is unresolved. The CDR3 extends over 14 amino acids. Germline V lookup: CDR1 SQVTM, CDR2 ANQGSEA. V shed 3 bases and J shed 0 bases, with 9 bases lying between them. DNA of the CDR3: TGCAGCGTTGATCCGGGAAACTCTGGAAACACCATATATTTT. This encodes CSVDPGNSGNTIYF.

This clone appeared a few times. The V call is TRBV9, the J call TRBJ2-7; perhaps TRBD2 as D (6 bases). Germline loops: CDR1 SGDLS, CDR2 YYNGEE. This CDR3 contains 15 residues. V lost 4 bases and J lost 2, with 16 bases in between. The CDR3: CASSSGEHLTYEQYF. DNA of the CDR3: TGTGCCAGCAGCTCGGGGGAGCACCTCACCTACGAGCAGTACTTC.

V and J are TRBV9 and TRBJ1-2, with 8 nucleotides matching TRBD1. J lost 9 bases, V lost 3 bases, and 13 bases had no gene match. Germline CDR1 is SGDLS and CDR2 is YYNGEE. The CDR3 length is 15 residues. CDR3 nucleotides: TGTGCCAGCAGCGATTCCCATCCAGGACAGGGCCGCTACACCTTC. It encodes CASSDSHPGQGRYTF.

The chain is built from TRBV7-3 and TRBJ2-3; 11 nucleotides line up with TRBD1. There are 17 residues in the CDR3. Germline V gives CDR1 SGHTA, CDR2 FQGTGA. Trimming cost V 2 bases and J 5 bases; bases outside gene matches: 9. The CDR3 region is CASSLSGTGGVLDTQYF. The CDR3 bases are TGTGCCAGCAGCTTATCGGGGACAGGGGGTGTTTTAGATACGCAGTATTTT.

The chain couples TRBV5-1 to TRBJ2-5; the D is unclear. CDR3 length: 13 amino acids. The germline V gene encodes CDR1 SGHRS and CDR2 YFSETQ. V was pared by 1 base and J by 2 bases, with 6 bases between. CDR3 nucleotides: TGCGCCAGCAGCTTGACTGTGCAAGAGACCCAGTACTTC. It translates to CASSLTVQETQYF. The full variable domain, its missing parts supplied by reference TRBV5-1 and TRBJ2-5, is KAGVTQTPRYLIKTRGQQVTLSCSPISGHRSVSWYQQTPGQGLQFLFEYFSETQRNKGNFPGRFSGRQFSNSRSEMNVSTLELGDSALYLCASSLTVQETQYFGPGTRLLVL.

The chain employs TRBV5-1 and TRBJ2-7; weak D call: TRBD2 (6 bases). This CDR3 is 15 amino acids long. The V gene lost 3 bases and the J gene lost 1 base, with 14 bases spanning the gap. The V gene's germline CDR1 is SGHRS and CDR2 YFSETQ. CDR3 DNA sequence: TGCGCCAGCAGCTCCCGGACGGGAGAGTCCTACGAGCAGTACTTC. This translates into CASSSRTGESYEQYF.

The chain combines TRBV7-8 with TRBJ2-7; D is possibly TRBD1 (6 bases). The ends were cut back, 4 bases at V and 6 bases at J, with 13 bases in the middle. The CDR3 runs 13 residues. Germline loops: CDR1 SGHVS, CDR2 FQNEAQ. The CDR3 DNA sequence: TGTGCCAGCAGCTCTACAGGGCTTTCCGAGCAGTACTTC. This encodes CASSSTGLSEQYF.

V gene TRBV30 combines with J gene TRBJ1-5; D not resolved. The CDR3 contains 13 residues. V lost 4 bases and J 3 bases, leaving 10 bases between the germline ends. Germline V gene lookup returns CDR1 GTSNPN and CDR2 SVGIG (reference sequence). CDR3 region: CAWNSGDNQPQHF. CDR3 coding DNA: TGTGCCTGGAACTCGGGAGACAATCAGCCCCAGCATTTT.

This clone was seen more than once but under ten times. This chain links TRBV5-6 with TRBJ2-3; 8 positions agree with TRBD1. The V segment lost 4 bases and the J segment 0 bases; nucleotides outside the gene matches: 4. The germline V gene encodes CDR1 SGHDT and CDR2 YYEEEE. The CDR3 loop spans 15 amino acids. The CDR3 DNA follows: TGTGCCAGCAGCGAACAGGGGGGAAGCACAGATACGCAGTATTTT. Translating gives CASSEQGGSTDTQYF.

This clone was detected only once. V usage is TRBV2 and J usage is TRBJ2-1; D assignment may be TRBD1 or TRBD2 (5 bases each). Per germline, CDR1 SNHLY and CDR2 FYNNEI. The ends were cut back, 4 bases at V and 2 bases at J, with 9 bases in the middle. This CDR3 has 14 amino acids. The DNA for the CDR3 is TGTGCCAGCAGTGCAGGGAGCGCCTACAATGAGCAGTTCTTC. It encodes CASSAGSAYNEQFF.

The CDR3 region is CASSLATGGNIYEQYF. The CDR3 bases are TGTGCCAGCAGCTTAGCTACAGGGGGCAATATCTACGAGCAGTACTTC. The chain couples TRBV7-2 to TRBJ2-7, with TRBD1 identical over 9 bases. Trimming at V came to 0 bases and at J to 3 bases, leaving 6 bases not matched to a gene. Germline V lookup: CDR1 SGHTA, CDR2 FQGNSA. CDR3 length: 16 residues.

The V and J genes are TRBV6-5 and TRBJ2-7; 7 bases map to TRBD2. Germline loops: CDR1 MNHEY, CDR2 SVGAGI. CDR3 length: 14 amino acids. V lost 0 bases, J lost 2 bases, and 1 base stayed unmatched. CDR3 in amino acids: CASSYSAGPYEQYF. CDR3 in DNA: TGTGCCAGCAGTTACTCAGCGGGGCCCTACGAGCAGTACTTC.

The chain employs TRBV6-4 and TRBJ2-3, with 9 positions matching TRBD1. Germline values: CDR1 MRHNA, CDR2 SNTAGT. Trimming removed 6 bases from V and 4 bases from J; junction bases left unmatched: 5. The CDR3 extends over 14 amino acids. DNA for the CDR3: TGTGCCAGCAGGGGACAGGGTCAATCAGATACGCAGTATTTT. Amino acids: CASRGQGQSDTQYF.

The chain joins TRBV5-6 to TRBJ2-1; no definite D call. The V end was cut by 4 bases, the J end by 1 base, with 12 bases between. CDR3 length: 15 amino acids. Germline assignment: CDR1 SGHDT and CDR2 YYEEEE. The DNA for the CDR3 is TGTGCCAGCAGCCAACCGACCCTTTCCTACAATGAGCAGTTCTTC. Amino acids: CASSQPTLSYNEQFF.

The sample holds one count of this clone. The CDR3 sequence is CASSTTPQGARGYTF. In DNA form, the CDR3 reads TGTGCCAGTAGTACGACGCCCCAGGGGGCGCGTGGCTACACCTTC. The chain links TRBV19 to TRBJ1-2, with 8 bases lining up with TRBD1. Germline V lookup: CDR1 LNHDA, CDR2 SQIVND (reference sequence). CDR3 length: 15 amino acids. V lost 4 bases to trimming and J lost 7 bases; unmatched junction nucleotides: 11. Supplemented by reference TRBV19 and TRBJ1-2, the full variable domain reads DGGITQSPKYLFRKEGQNVTLSCEQNLNHDAMYWYRQDPGQGLRLIYYSQIVNDFQKGDIAEGYSVSREKKESFPLTVTSAQKNPTAFYLCASSTTPQGARGYTFGSGTRLTVV.

This rearrangement joins TRBV4-1 to TRBJ2-1, with D perhaps matching TRBD1 (5 bases). Per the germline V gene, CDR1 is MGHRA and CDR2 is YSYEKL. Trimming shortened V by 1 base and J by 9 bases, and 7 bases separated the two germline ends. The CDR3 is made up of 12 amino acids. DNA for the CDR3: TGCGCCAGCAGCCAAGGGACAACTGAGCAGTTCTTC. Translating it yields CASSQGTTEQFF.

The V call is TRBV6-1, the J call TRBJ2-2; D is possibly TRBD2 (6 bases). Looked up from germline, CDR1 is MNHNS and CDR2 is SASEGT. CDR3 length: 15 amino acids. Trimming shortened V by 8 bases and J by 5 bases, and 18 bases separated the two germline ends. Here the CDR3 reads CASFGRGTGTGELFF. CDR3 coding DNA: TGTGCCAGCTTTGGTCGTGGGACTGGAACCGGGGAGCTGTTTTTT.

V and J are TRBV11-2 and TRBJ1-3; D remains unclear. This CDR3 has 14 residues. V was cut by 1 base and J by 9 bases, with 13 bases left in between. CDR1 SGHAT and CDR2 FQNNGV come from the germline V gene. CDR3 nucleotide sequence: TGTGCCAGCAGCTTAGGGAACGCGGTCGGCACCATATATTTT. Translated: CASSLGNAVGTIYF.

The rearrangement uses TRBV29-1 and TRBJ1-2; D is undetermined. The V and J ends lost 3 bases and 8 bases respectively, with 16 bases between them. The germline V gene encodes CDR1 SQVTM and CDR2 ANQGSEA. There are 13 residues in the CDR3. CDR3 coding DNA: TGCAGCGTTGATGATCTGGCTGGGGTAGGCTACACCTTC. This codes for CSVDDLAGVGYTF.

This clone was observed a single time. This sequence joins TRBV5-1 and TRBJ2-7; 8 nucleotides line up with TRBD1. CDR3 length: 13 residues. V shed 4 bases and J 2 bases; nucleotides not matched to a gene: 2. CDR1 SGHRS and CDR2 YFSETQ come from the germline V gene. The CDR3 protein is CASSVGQAYEQYF. The DNA for the CDR3 is TGCGCCAGCAGCGTGGGACAGGCCTACGAGCAGTACTTC.

The rearrangement links TRBV19 to TRBJ2-5, with TRBD2 matching over 8 bases. The CDR3 runs to 13 residues. Germline CDR1 and CDR2: LNHDA and SQIVND (reference sequence). The junction had 5 bases not matched to a gene; V was cut back by 6 bases and J by 5 bases. CDR3 protein: CASRMTSAETQYF. The CDR3 region has the DNA TGTGCCAGTAGGATGACTAGCGCCGAGACCCAGTACTTC.

Comments on this clone: The sample contains more than one DNA sequence encoding this CDR3. The rearrangement joins TRBV29-1 to TRBJ2-7; D gene ambiguous. Germline V gives CDR1 SQVTM, CDR2 ANQGSEA. Between the trimmed V and J ends, which lost 1 base and 3 bases, there was a span of 4 bases. The CDR3 sequence is 11 residues long. CDR3 bases: TGCAGCGTTGAAGTCAGCTACGAGCAGTACTTC. Amino acid sequence: CSVEVSYEQYF.